These 14 T cell receptor beta chains came from one sample sequenced in a study of cytomegalovirus exposure and HLA in healthy donors. The PCR ran on 60 Vbeta and 13 Jbeta primers. The data were produced by immunoSEQ multiplex PCR, yet TCRdb's version contains in-frame clones alone and is incomplete. This table has roughly 92,000 clones, around 86% appearing once. Sequencing used PBMCs. These receptors were collected from a woman in her 70s in good health and CMV-seropositive.

The chain combines TRBV25-1 with TRBJ1-1; possible D gene TRBD1, 5 bases. Trimming left V 1 base short and J 5 bases short, with 14 bases between. The CDR3 runs to 15 residues. The germline V gene encodes CDR1 MGHDK and CDR2 SYGVNS. The DNA for the CDR3 is TGTGCCAGCAGTGAATCCCAGGGCGGGAGAACTGAAGCTTTCTTT. Its protein product is CASSESQGGRTEAFF. Filled out from reference TRBV25-1 and TRBJ1-1, the complete variable domain reads EADIYQTPRYLVIGTGKKITLECSQTMGHDKMYWYQQDPGMELHLIHYSYGVNSTEKGDLSSESTVSRIRTEHFPLTLESARPSHTSQYLCASSESQGGRTEAFFGQGTRLTVV.

This clone was counted only a few times. The V call is TRBV7-2, the J call TRBJ1-1; D ambiguous. The germline CDR1 and CDR2 sequences are SGHTA and FQGNSA. The CDR3 consists of 12 residues. The V end lost 3 bases, the J end lost 2 bases, and 4 bases lay between the germline ends. CDR3 amino acids: CASSLTNTEAFF. The CDR3 region has the DNA TGTGCCAGCAGCTTGACTAACACTGAAGCTTTCTTT. Based on the CDR3 plus reference TRBV7-2 and TRBJ1-1, the full variable domain is GAGVSQSPSNKVTEKGKDVELRCDPISGHTALYWYRQSLGQGLEFLIYFQGNSAPDKSGLPSDRFSAERTGGSVSTLTIQRTQQEDSAVYLCASSLTNTEAFFGQGTRLTVV.

The chain joins TRBV9 to TRBJ2-1, with 9 bases that match TRBD2. The CDR3 is 16 amino acids. Germline V gene lookup returns CDR1 SGDLS and CDR2 YYNGEE. J was trimmed by 9 bases and V by 0 bases; bases with no gene match: 10. CDR3 sequence: CASSVVAGGPVAEQFF. The CDR3 DNA sequence: TGTGCCAGCAGCGTAGTTGCGGGAGGGCCTGTTGCTGAGCAGTTCTTC.

The chain recombines TRBV5-1 with TRBJ2-1; D is perhaps TRBD2 (6 bases). From germline, CDR1 is SGHRS and CDR2 YFSETQ. The CDR3 extends over 15 amino acids. V gave up 4 bases and J gave up 7 bases, with 18 bases separating them. DNA for the CDR3: TGCGCCAGCAGCCCGGCCCAGCGGGTTATTAATGAGCAGTTCTTC. Protein: CASSPAQRVINEQFF.

V and J are TRBV5-6 and TRBJ2-1, with D unclear. Trimming left V 2 bases short and J 9 bases short, with 9 bases between. Germline V gives CDR1 SGHDT, CDR2 YYEEEE. This CDR3 spans 12 amino acids. In DNA form, the CDR3 reads TGTGCCAGCAGCTTCCTTGTGAGTGAGCAGTTCTTC. Its protein product is CASSFLVSEQFF.

The CDR3 DNA is TGTGCCAGCAGCTTACAGGGGGCGGGCACCAACGTCCTGACTTTC. As protein: CASSLQGAGTNVLTF. The chain couples TRBV5-4 to TRBJ2-6; 9 positions agree with TRBD1. After removal of 2 bases from V and 8 bases from J, the junction contained 5 bases not matched to a gene. The CDR3 runs to 15 residues. The germline gives CDR1 SGHNT, CDR2 YYREEE (reference sequence).

The chain has TRBV11-3 and TRBJ1-5, with D unclear. The V end was cut by 2 bases, the J end by 0 bases, with 2 bases between. There are 13 residues in the CDR3. Germline V gene data show CDR1 as SGHNT and CDR2 as YENEEA. The CDR3 loop is CASSLYSNQPQHF. DNA for the CDR3: TGTGCCAGCAGCTTATATAGCAATCAGCCCCAGCATTTT.

This chain connects TRBV15 to TRBJ2-2, with TRBD1 matching 7 bases. In germline, CDR1 is LNHNV, CDR2 YYDKDF (reference sequence). The junction had 5 bases not matched to a gene; V was cut back by 0 bases and J by 4 bases. There are 16 residues in the CDR3. The CDR3 DNA reads TGTGCCACCAGCAGAGACCCGCCAGGGGGCACCGGGGAGCTGTTTTTT. Encoded protein: CATSRDPPGGTGELFF. The full variable domain, completed using reference TRBV15 and TRBJ2-2, is DAMVIQNPRYQVTQFGKPVTLSCSQTLNHNVMYWYQQKSSQAPKLLFHYYDKDFNNEADTPDNFQSRRPNTSFCFLDIRSPGLGDTAMYLCATSRDPPGGTGELFFGEGSRLTVL.

The J gene is TRBJ2-7, the V gene TRBV5-1, with D tentatively TRBD2 (6 bases). V was clipped by 5 bases and J by 6 bases, with 18 bases between them. CDR3 length: 14 residues. CDR1 is SGHRS and CDR2 is YFSETQ in the germline V gene. The CDR3 loop is CASSQDGRVGEQYF. The CDR3 bases are TGCGCCAGCAGTCAGGACGGGAGAGTGGGCGAGCAGTACTTC.

The chain employs TRBV29-1 and TRBJ1-2; no firm D call. In germline, CDR1 is SQVTM, CDR2 ANQGSEA. CDR3 length: 14 residues. Trimming took 0 bases from V and 4 from J, leaving 12 bases between them. The CDR3 spells CSVEDAGGAYGYTF. For the CDR3, the DNA is TGCAGCGTTGAAGATGCCGGCGGAGCCTATGGCTACACCTTC. The entire variable domain, with the rest obtained from reference TRBV29-1 and TRBJ1-2, is as follows: SAVISQKPSRDICQRGTSLTIQCQVDSQVTMMFWYRQQPGQSLTLIATANQGSEATYESGFVIDKFPISRPNLTFSTLTVSNMSPEDSSIYLCSVEDAGGAYGYTFGSGTRLTVV.

This clone was seen just once. This chain connects TRBV6-1 to TRBJ2-3, with 11 positions matching TRBD2. The germline gives CDR1 MNHNS, CDR2 SASEGT. V lost 0 bases, J lost 0 bases, and 5 bases stayed unmatched. There are 18 residues in the CDR3. The CDR3 DNA reads TGTGCCAGCAGTGAAGCTCTGACTAGCGGGGATAGCACAGATACGCAGTATTTT. Encoded protein: CASSEALTSGDSTDTQYF.

The rearrangement links TRBV5-8 to TRBJ2-5, with 13 bases identical to TRBD2. Looked up from germline, CDR1 is SGHTS and CDR2 is YDEGEE. The CDR3 runs to 16 residues. V trimming: 4 bases; J trimming: 1 base; junction bases outside the gene matches: 4. The CDR3 loop is CASSGGLAGIQETQYF. Written as DNA, the CDR3 is TGTGCCAGCAGCGGGGGACTAGCGGGAATCCAAGAGACCCAGTACTTC.

The chain employs TRBV7-2 and TRBJ2-2; D not resolved. The CDR3 has 14 residues. V lost 10 bases to trimming and J lost 2 bases, with 14 bases between them. The germline CDR1 and CDR2 sequences are SGHTA and FQGNSA. This CDR3 reads CATRPGLNTGELFF. The CDR3 region has the DNA TGTGCCACCCGGCCGGGTCTAAACACCGGGGAGCTGTTTTTT.

The CDR3 nucleotides are TGCGCCAGCCCCGGGCTAGCGGGATGGTTGGGGCAAGAGACCCAGTACTTC. It codes for CASPGLAGWLGQETQYF. V is TRBV5-1 and J is TRBJ2-5, with TRBD2 matching 9 bases. The J segment lost 2 bases and the V segment lost 7 bases, leaving 15 bases of the junction unmatched. The CDR3 sequence is 17 residues long. The germline V gene has CDR1 SGHRS and CDR2 YFSETQ.